The next 3 T cell receptor beta chains were all read from a single sample in a study of blood T cell repertoires in COVID-19. Generated by immunoSEQ multiplex PCR, the TCRdb table keeps only in-frame clones and is missing some. The sample consists of around 250,000 clones, 65% to 85% of them appearing once. Sequencing was done on a sample of peripheral blood. The receptors derive from a woman aged 40 to 55 who had recovered from COVID-19.

This chain uses TRBV11-2 with TRBJ2-5; 7 nucleotides line up with TRBD1. There are 16 residues in the CDR3. Trimming at V came to 1 base and at J to 2 bases, leaving 7 bases not matched to a gene. The germline CDR1 and CDR2 sequences are SGHAT and FQNNGV. As DNA, the CDR3 is TGTGCCAGCAGCTTAGGGACAAGGGGGCCGCAAGAGACCCAGTACTTC. Its translation: CASSLGTRGPQETQYF.

CDR3 amino acids: CASSSPGSYEQYF. The CDR3 nucleotides are TGTGCCAGCAGTTCGCCAGGCAGCTACGAGCAGTACTTC. The rearrangement uses TRBV6-5 and TRBJ2-7; D remains unclear. The CDR3 runs to 13 residues. Between the trimmed V and J ends, which lost 4 bases and 3 bases, there was a span of 10 bases. Per germline, CDR1 MNHEY and CDR2 SVGAGI.

The J gene is TRBJ1-2, the V gene TRBV4-2; D is possibly TRBD1 (6 bases). V was cut by 3 bases and J by 7 bases, with 12 bases left in between. The CDR3 has 13 amino acids. Germline V gene lookup returns CDR1 LGHNA and CDR2 YNFKEQ. The CDR3 region is CASSQEQGRGYTF. The DNA of the CDR3 is TGTGCCAGCAGCCAGGAACAGGGTCGTGGCTACACCTTC.